The 32 T cell receptor beta chains below all came from one sample that was sequenced in a study of blood T cell repertoires in COVID-19. The table came from immunoSEQ multiplex PCR; TCRdb's copy has only in-frame clones and leaves some out. This sample has 20,000 to 30,000 clones, with 75% to 85% found just once. The sample consisted of peripheral blood. The receptors originated from a human donor in a cohort sampled during active COVID-19.

This clone appeared a single time. The chain carries TRBV2 and TRBJ2-3, with TRBD2 identical over 9 bases. Germline loops: CDR1 SNHLY, CDR2 FYNNEI. V lost 6 bases, J lost 1 base, and 5 bases stayed unmatched. The CDR3 runs to 15 residues. The CDR3 coding sequence is TGTGCCAGCAGGGGTTGGACTAGCGGCACAGATACGCAGTATTTT. This encodes CASRGWTSGTDTQYF. The full variable domain, in which reference TRBV2 and TRBJ2-3 provide the parts outside the CDR3, is EPEVTQTPSHQVTQMGQEVILRCVPISNHLYFYWYRQILGQKVEFLVSFYNNEISEKSEIFDDQFSVERPDGSNFTLKIRSTKLEDSAMYFCASRGWTSGTDTQYFGPGTRLTVL.

This chain links TRBV2 with TRBJ2-5, with D possibly TRBD2 on 7 matching bases. Germline CDR1 is SNHLY and CDR2 is FYNNEI. V lost 6 bases to trimming and J lost 5 bases, with 13 bases between them. The CDR3 has 13 amino acids. CDR3 nucleotides: TGTGCCAGCAGGAAGGGGGGGGTTGAGACCCAGTACTTC. This encodes CASRKGGVETQYF.

This sequence joins TRBV7-8 and TRBJ1-5; 8 bases fit TRBD1. This CDR3 is built from 15 residues. Looked up from germline, CDR1 is SGHVS and CDR2 is FQNEAQ. V lost 5 bases, J lost 4 bases, and 7 bases stayed unmatched. CDR3 nucleotide sequence: TGTGCCAGCAGCACGGACAGGGATGCGAATCAGCCCCAGCATTTT. Translating gives CASSTDRDANQPQHF.

This chain links TRBV3-1 (or the pseudogene TRBV3-2) with TRBJ1-6; D might be TRBD1 (6 bases). The CDR3 has 16 amino acids. Germline V lookup: CDR1 LGHDT, CDR2 YNNKEL (reference sequence). V lost 3 bases to trimming and J lost 7 bases, with 16 bases between them. The CDR3 protein is CASSQGHSRPNSPLHF. The DNA of the CDR3 is TGTGCCAGCAGCCAGGGACACTCCAGACCGAATTCACCCCTCCACTTT.

The gene calls are TRBV7-2 and TRBJ2-1; possible D gene TRBD2, 7 bases. Trimming took off 7 bases at V and 10 bases at J, with 20 bases between the two ends. The CDR3 runs to 14 residues. Per the germline V gene, CDR1 is SGHTA and CDR2 is FQGNSA. CDR3 sequence: CASTRRGGSREQFF. The CDR3, as DNA: TGTGCCAGCACCCGTCGCGGGGGCTCCCGGGAGCAGTTCTTC.

The V call is TRBV6-5, the J call TRBJ1-1; D may be TRBD1 (5 bases). Deletions cut 6 bases from V and 7 bases from J, with 18 bases between. CDR3 length: 14 amino acids. Germline V lookup: CDR1 MNHEY, CDR2 SVGAGI. CDR3 residues: CASRLSGEGDEAFF. DNA of the CDR3: TGTGCCAGCAGACTAAGTGGGGAAGGGGATGAAGCTTTCTTT.

V usage is TRBV5-1 and J usage is TRBJ1-3; D is ambiguous. CDR1 is SGHRS, CDR2 YFSETQ, per germline. The length of the CDR3 is 14 residues. V lost 0 bases, J lost 0 bases, and 4 bases lay in between. The CDR3 is CASSLGSSGNTIYF. The DNA for the CDR3 is TGCGCCAGCAGCTTGGGCAGCTCTGGAAACACCATATATTTT.

The chain employs TRBV25-1 and TRBJ1-2; 7 bases match TRBD1. CDR3 length: 13 amino acids. Trimming took 7 bases from V and 4 from J; bases not matched to a gene: 6. In germline, CDR1 is MGHDK, CDR2 SYGVNS. This CDR3 reads CASTATGFYGYTF. CDR3 DNA sequence: TGTGCCAGCACCGCGACAGGGTTCTATGGCTACACCTTC.

The genes are TRBV14 and TRBJ2-1, with 8 bases that match TRBD2. Germline trimming cut 1 base from V and 11 bases from J; bases unmatched to any gene: 7. The germline CDR1 and CDR2 sequences are SGHDN and FVKESK. This CDR3 contains 14 residues. This chain's CDR3 is CASSQATSGYKQFF. CDR3 in DNA: TGTGCCAGCAGCCAAGCCACTAGCGGTTACAAGCAGTTCTTC.

The chain combines TRBV3-1 (or the pseudogene TRBV3-2) with TRBJ2-3; TRBD2 matches 7 bases. The trim removed 6 bases at V and 6 bases at J, leaving 6 bases unmatched. The germline gives CDR1 LGHDT, CDR2 YNNKEL (reference sequence). This CDR3 contains 13 residues. CDR3 sequence: CASSRGEWDTQYF. The CDR3, as DNA: TGTGCCAGCAGTCGGGGGGAGTGGGATACGCAGTATTTT.

The chain combines TRBV28 with TRBJ2-1; the match to TRBD2 covers 11 bases. This CDR3 has 13 amino acids. Trimming at V came to 5 bases and at J to 12 bases, leaving 6 bases not matched to a gene. The germline gives CDR1 MDHEN, CDR2 SYDVKM. The CDR3 spells CASSRLAGGRQFF. The CDR3 nucleotides are TGTGCCAGCAGTAGGCTAGCGGGAGGAAGGCAGTTCTTC.

The gene calls are TRBV7-2 and TRBJ2-3, with 7 bases fitting TRBD2. CDR1 and CDR2 from the germline V gene are SGHTA and FQGNSA. There are 15 residues in the CDR3. Trimming cost V 1 base and J 2 bases; bases outside gene matches: 3. CDR3 loop: CASSLVGTTTDTQYF. Here the CDR3 DNA reads TGTGCCAGCAGCTTAGTTGGGACTACCACAGATACGCAGTATTTT.

The J gene is TRBJ1-4, the V gene TRBV7-8; D gene unclear. This CDR3 region has 14 residues. Trimming removed 5 bases at V and 8 bases at J, with 15 bases between. CDR1 is SGHVS, CDR2 FQNEAQ, per germline. CDR3 in amino acids: CASSRDGVSEKLFF. The CDR3 nucleotides are TGTGCCAGCAGCCGAGACGGGGTGAGCGAAAAACTGTTTTTT.

J is TRBJ2-2 and V is TRBV27; 14 nucleotides match TRBD2. The CDR3 is 15 amino acids. J gave up 7 bases and V 6 bases, and 4 bases lay outside the gene matches. Germline V gives CDR1 MNHEY, CDR2 SMNVEV (reference sequence). The chain's CDR3 is CASRETSGRVGELFF. The CDR3 DNA reads as TGTGCCAGCAGGGAGACTAGCGGGAGGGTCGGGGAGCTGTTTTTT.

With regard to this clone: The identical CDR3 is also encoded by other nucleotide sequences in the sample. The chain couples TRBV12-3 or TRBV12-4 to TRBJ1-3; maybe TRBD1 (5 bases). CDR3 length equals 12 residues. The V gene lost 2 bases and the J gene lost 7 bases, with 6 bases spanning the gap. The CDR3 region is CASSLPGNTIYF. CDR3 DNA: TGTGCCAGCAGTTTACCAGGGAACACCATATATTTT.

The chain joins TRBV4-3 to TRBJ2-7; 10 nucleotides agree with TRBD2. CDR3 size: 14 residues. Germline CDR1 reads LGHNA; CDR2 reads YSLEER. The V gene end was trimmed by 4 bases and the J gene end by 6 bases; junction bases not matched to a gene: 6. Here the CDR3 DNA reads TGCGCCAGCAGCCCCGGGGTAGCGGGGGGCGAGCAGTACTTC. This encodes CASSPGVAGGEQYF.

The V gene is TRBV28, the J gene TRBJ1-4, with 8 bases aligning to TRBD1. CDR3 length: 15 residues. Germline-derived CDR1 and CDR2 are MDHEN and SYDVKM. The junction had 11 bases not matched to a gene; V was cut back by 6 bases and J by 8 bases. The CDR3 spells CASRDADRAAEKLFF. The CDR3 nucleotides are TGTGCCAGCAGGGATGCGGACAGGGCGGCGGAAAAACTGTTTTTT.

This chain joins TRBV6-4 and TRBJ1-2, with D possibly matching TRBD1 (6 bases). The CDR3 extends over 15 amino acids. Trimming shortened V by 0 bases and J by 8 bases, and 16 bases separated the two germline ends. Germline V gene sequence: CDR1 MRHNA, CDR2 SNTAGT. CDR3 protein: CASSDSGQTIGGYTF. CDR3 nucleotide sequence: TGTGCCAGCAGTGACTCGGGACAAACAATTGGGGGCTACACCTTC.

DNA for the CDR3: TGTGCCAGCAGCTTCGTAACAGGGTCGGGGACTGAAGCTTTCTTT. Amino acids: CASSFVTGSGTEAFF. The chain carries TRBV7-9 and TRBJ1-1; D might be TRBD1 (6 bases). CDR1 and CDR2 from the germline V gene are SEHNR and FQNEAQ (reference sequence). Trimming left V 3 bases short and J 5 bases short, with 16 bases between. The CDR3 consists of 15 residues.

This sequence joins TRBV9 and TRBJ2-1; the D gene is possibly TRBD2 (6 bases). The V end was cut by 0 bases, the J end by 10 bases, with 11 bases between. Germline CDR1 is SGDLS and CDR2 is YYNGEE. The CDR3 contains 13 residues. The CDR3 DNA reads as TGTGCCAGCAGCGTAGAGACTAGTCTGGAGCAGTTCTTC. Protein product: CASSVETSLEQFF.

The V and J genes are TRBV7-3 and TRBJ2-3; 9 bases line up with TRBD2. Trimming cost V 5 bases and J 3 bases; bases outside gene matches: 3. Per the germline V gene, CDR1 is SGHTA and CDR2 is FQGTGA. CDR3 length: 14 residues. The chain's CDR3 is CASSPAGGTDTQYF. The CDR3, as DNA: TGTGCCAGCAGCCCGGCGGGAGGGACAGATACGCAGTATTTT.

The V and J genes are TRBV7-2 and TRBJ1-6; D possibly corresponds to TRBD1 (6 bases). The CDR3 is made up of 15 amino acids. CDR1 SGHTA and CDR2 FQGNSA come from the germline V gene. Trimming took 5 bases from V and 1 from J, leaving 9 bases between them. The chain's CDR3 is CASSIGQSYNSPLHF. The CDR3 region has the DNA TGTGCCAGCAGCATCGGACAGTCCTATAATTCACCCCTCCACTTT.

J is TRBJ2-7 and V is TRBV5-5; 7 bases line up with TRBD1. Trimming removed 0 bases from V and 4 bases from J; junction bases left unmatched: 4. From germline, CDR1 is SGHKS and CDR2 YYEKEE (reference sequence). The CDR3 is 14 residues long. In DNA, the CDR3 is TGTGCCAGCAGCTTGGGACAGGGTTCTTACGAGCAGTACTTC. It specifies CASSLGQGSYEQYF.

This chain's CDR3 is CASSLHGSSGNTIYF. Written as DNA, the CDR3 is TGTGCCAGCAGCCTTCATGGGAGCTCTGGAAACACCATATATTTT. V is TRBV11-3 and J is TRBJ1-3; D gene uncertain. In germline, CDR1 is SGHNT, CDR2 YENEEA. The CDR3 consists of 15 residues. The germline V and J ends were trimmed by 5 bases and 0 bases, with 11 bases remaining between them.

A remark on this clone: The same CDR3 arises from other DNA sequences in this sample as well. This chain uses TRBV18 with TRBJ2-7, with 7 nucleotides matching TRBD1. CDR3 length: 12 residues. The trim removed 3 bases at V and 7 bases at J, leaving 3 bases unmatched. Germline V lookup: CDR1 KGHSH, CDR2 LQKENI. CDR3 sequence: CASSPGTVEQYF. The DNA for the CDR3 is TGTGCCAGCTCACCCGGGACAGTAGAGCAGTACTTC.

The rearrangement joins TRBV9 to TRBJ2-7; 9 bases align to TRBD1. Germline CDR1 and CDR2: SGDLS and YYNGEE. This CDR3 has 14 amino acids. V gave up 3 bases and J gave up 5 bases; unmatched junction bases: 6. CDR3 residues: CASSAGTGHNEQYF. DNA for the CDR3: TGTGCCAGCAGCGCCGGGACAGGGCACAACGAGCAGTACTTC.

The chain couples TRBV7-2 to TRBJ2-3; maybe TRBD2 (7 bases). The germline CDR1 and CDR2 sequences are SGHTA and FQGNSA. Deletions cut 3 bases from V and 5 bases from J, with 12 bases between. CDR3 length equals 14 residues. CDR3 DNA sequence: TGTGCCAGCAGCTTCGGGGGGCCGGGAGATACGCAGTATTTT. It yields the protein CASSFGGPGDTQYF. The whole variable domain, remainder taken from reference TRBV7-2 and TRBJ2-3, is GAGVSQSPSNKVTEKGKDVELRCDPISGHTALYWYRQSLGQGLEFLIYFQGNSAPDKSGLPSDRFSAERTGGSVSTLTIQRTQQEDSAVYLCASSFGGPGDTQYFGPGTRLTVL.

The chain employs TRBV6-5 and TRBJ2-7; tentative D call: TRBD2 (5 bases). Germline CDR1 MNHEY, CDR2 SVGAGI. The V end lost 6 bases, the J end lost 7 bases, and 13 bases lay between the germline ends. This CDR3 is built from 12 residues. The CDR3 DNA is TGTGCCAGCAGACTAGATCTACGTGAGCAGTACTTC. Residues: CASRLDLREQYF.

The V and J genes are TRBV1 and TRBJ1-2; the DNA was not compared with TRBD1, the D call given in the table. TRBV1 is a known pseudogene. The CDR3 runs 13 residues. CDR3 in amino acids: CTSSTALYYGYTF. The CDR3, as DNA: TGCACCAGCAGCACAGCCCTTTACTATGGCTACACCTTC.

The J gene is TRBJ2-1, the V gene TRBV28, with a tentative D call TRBD1 (6 bases). The CDR3 covers 16 residues. Germline lookup yields CDR1 MDHEN and CDR2 SYDVKM. V was shortened by 4 bases and J by 1 base, with 14 bases between the two germline ends. CDR3: CASSYGTPYSYNEQFF. The CDR3 DNA is TGTGCCAGCAGTTACGGGACACCTTATTCCTACAATGAGCAGTTCTTC.

The chain links TRBV2 to TRBJ2-1, with 10 bases aligning to TRBD2. Trimming cost V 8 bases and J 2 bases; bases outside gene matches: 3. Per germline, CDR1 SNHLY and CDR2 FYNNEI. This CDR3 has 14 residues. The CDR3 sequence is CASGGLATYNEQFF. The CDR3, as DNA: TGTGCCAGCGGGGGACTAGCGACCTACAATGAGCAGTTCTTC.

Only one count was recorded for this clone. The chain carries TRBV28 and TRBJ2-6; 7 bases agree with TRBD1. This CDR3 is 14 amino acids long. Germline V gene sequence: CDR1 MDHEN, CDR2 SYDVKM. V dropped 10 bases and J dropped 4; count of bases not matched to a gene: 7. The CDR3 loop is CATHRGSGANVLTF. The CDR3 DNA is TGTGCCACCCACAGGGGATCCGGGGCCAACGTCCTGACTTTC.